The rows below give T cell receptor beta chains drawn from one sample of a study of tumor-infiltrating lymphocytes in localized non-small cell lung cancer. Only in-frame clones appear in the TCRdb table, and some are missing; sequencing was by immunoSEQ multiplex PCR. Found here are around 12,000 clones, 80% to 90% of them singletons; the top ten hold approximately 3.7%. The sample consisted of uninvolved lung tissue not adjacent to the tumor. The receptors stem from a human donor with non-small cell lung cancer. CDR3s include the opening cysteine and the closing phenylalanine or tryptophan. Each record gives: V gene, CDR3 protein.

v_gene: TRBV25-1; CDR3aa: CASSPPGWPLQDYGYTF
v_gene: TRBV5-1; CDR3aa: CASSLFPGSSDEQFF
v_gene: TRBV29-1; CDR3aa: CSVVGTGPYEQYF
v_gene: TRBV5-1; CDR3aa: CASSPEGTAYEQYF
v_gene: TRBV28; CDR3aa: CASSLVIDRGDQPQHF
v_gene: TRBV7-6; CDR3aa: CASSLGRLAGEGEQYF
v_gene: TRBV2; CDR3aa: CASSATGTGESPLHF
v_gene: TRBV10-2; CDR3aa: CASSETGRSNQPQHF
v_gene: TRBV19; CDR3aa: CASSTGLAGGLITGELFF
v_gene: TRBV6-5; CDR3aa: CASSYRGAGDTQYF
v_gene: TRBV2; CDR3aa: CASSEVGDLGGELFF
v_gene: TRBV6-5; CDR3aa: CASSYGQGSYEQYF
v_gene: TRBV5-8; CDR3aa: CASSLNRGYTF
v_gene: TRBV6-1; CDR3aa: CASSDQPVVRAQYF
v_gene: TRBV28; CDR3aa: CASRSPGWGRTEAFF
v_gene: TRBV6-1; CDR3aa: CASSVLWGATQPQHF
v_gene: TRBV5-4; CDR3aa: CASSRILITDTQYF
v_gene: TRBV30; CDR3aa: CAWSPGGNTEAFF
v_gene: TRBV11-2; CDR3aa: CASSLEQAAPYEQYF
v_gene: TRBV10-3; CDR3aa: CAISESQGRKAFF
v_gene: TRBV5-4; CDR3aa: CASSLGERPDHEQFF
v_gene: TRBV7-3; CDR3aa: CASSLGHLGEQFF
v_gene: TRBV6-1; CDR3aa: CASRGTGAYQPQHF
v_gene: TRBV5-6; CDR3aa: CASNPPGNTNYGYTF
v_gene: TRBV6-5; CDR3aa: CASSYPGTHEQFF
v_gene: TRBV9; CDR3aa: CASSAPGGQYNEQFF
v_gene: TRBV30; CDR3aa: CAWSKPGPPTGVDGYTF
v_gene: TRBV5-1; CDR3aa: CASSLEGGAGANVLTF
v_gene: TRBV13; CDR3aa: CASSLLGAGNTIYF
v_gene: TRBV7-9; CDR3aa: CASSPGTGMGSHEQYF
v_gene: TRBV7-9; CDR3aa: CASSLRLAGANTGELFF
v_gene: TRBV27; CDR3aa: CASSRDRGLAGANVLTF
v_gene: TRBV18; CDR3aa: CASRLGSANYYGYTF
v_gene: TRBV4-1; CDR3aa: CASSPRGRENTGELFF
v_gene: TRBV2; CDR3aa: CASREGGAGTNEKLFF
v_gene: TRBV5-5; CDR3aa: CASTATTGQTVYEQYF